The 10 T cell receptor beta chains reported below all come from one sample, sequenced in a study of cytotoxic CD8 clonotypes in ibrutinib-treated CLL. TCRdb keeps only in-frame clones here, not all; method: immunoSEQ multiplex PCR. This table holds fewer than 400,000 clones, 67% found once. The input for sequencing was PBMCs, taken after 36 months of ibrutinib treatment. The receptors stem from a human donor with chronic lymphocytic leukemia.

The chain recombines TRBV18 with TRBJ2-1; 7 bases agree with TRBD1. The junction had 3 bases not matched to a gene; V was cut back by 6 bases and J by 4 bases. In germline, CDR1 is KGHSH, CDR2 LQKENI. The CDR3 is 13 residues long. CDR3 in amino acids: CASSLQGYNEQFF. The CDR3 nucleotides read TGTGCCAGCTCCCTACAGGGGTACAATGAGCAGTTCTTC.

This chain uses TRBV6-4 with TRBJ1-3; D gene unclear. V lost 0 bases and J lost 4, with 13 bases in between. CDR1 MRHNA and CDR2 SNTAGT come from the germline V gene. This CDR3 contains 16 residues. This chain's CDR3 is CASSDSSETEGNTIYF. DNA of the CDR3: TGTGCCAGCAGTGACTCGTCGGAGACCGAAGGAAACACCATATATTTT.

The chain combines TRBV29-1 with TRBJ2-7, with D possibly being TRBD1 (6 bases). The CDR3 loop spans 16 amino acids. The ends were cut back, 4 bases at V and 0 bases at J, with 19 bases in the middle. Looked up from germline, CDR1 is SQVTM and CDR2 is ANQGSEA. In nucleotides, the CDR3 is TGCAGCGTTGGCGGCAGGGGAGATAAAAGCTCCTACGAGCAGTACTTC. Translation: CSVGGRGDKSSYEQYF.

A word on this clone: The identical CDR3 is also encoded by other nucleotide sequences in the sample. The V call is TRBV7-9, the J call TRBJ1-1; D call uncertain. Germline CDR1 and CDR2: SEHNR and FQNEAQ (reference sequence). The CDR3 length is 12 residues. Trimming pared 1 base from V and 4 bases from J, leaving 4 bases between. CDR3: CASSLGRTEAFF. CDR3 DNA: TGTGCCAGCAGCTTAGGCCGCACTGAAGCTTTCTTT.

This chain links TRBV4-1 with TRBJ2-7, with a possible D match to TRBD2 (5 bases). The CDR3 contains 16 residues. The V end was cut by 4 bases, the J end by 2 bases, with 18 bases between. Germline V CDR1 and CDR2: MGHRA, YSYEKL. CDR3 bases: TGCGCCAGCAGCCTCCCCCGGGATTCAAAGGCCTACGAGCAGTACTTC. Encoded protein: CASSLPRDSKAYEQYF.

This clone appeared a few times. The J gene is TRBJ1-5, the V gene TRBV27; D is uncertain. V lost 4 bases to trimming and J lost 2 bases, with 12 bases between them. Germline-derived CDR1 and CDR2 are MNHEY and SMNVEV (reference sequence). The CDR3 has 15 amino acids. CDR3 protein: CASSSLEGGNQPQHF. CDR3 in DNA: TGTGCCAGCAGTTCCCTTGAGGGTGGCAATCAGCCCCAGCATTTT.

This clone was detected a few times. The chain uses TRBV29-1 and TRBJ1-1; D is undetermined. Trimming pared 2 bases from V and 1 base from J, leaving 5 bases between. The CDR3 runs to 12 residues. Germline lookup yields CDR1 SQVTM and CDR2 ANQGSEA. CDR3 sequence: CSVEWGNTEAFF. The CDR3 bases are TGCAGCGTTGAATGGGGGAACACTGAAGCTTTCTTT.

The chain couples TRBV4-1 to TRBJ2-7, with TRBD1 matching 9 bases. CDR1 and CDR2 from the germline V gene are MGHRA and YSYEKL. Trimming cost V 0 bases and J 4 bases; bases outside gene matches: 7. The CDR3 contains 16 residues. The CDR3 reads CASSQEIRGQGYEQYF. CDR3 nucleotide sequence: TGCGCCAGCAGCCAAGAAATCCGCGGACAGGGGTACGAGCAGTACTTC.

The gene calls are TRBV7-9 and TRBJ2-4, with D hard to call. The CDR3 has 12 residues. The germline gives CDR1 SEHNR, CDR2 FQNEAQ (reference sequence). The V gene lost 0 bases and the J gene lost 7 bases, with 4 bases spanning the gap. CDR3 sequence: CASSLAGNIQYF. The CDR3 coding sequence is TGTGCCAGCAGCTTAGCGGGGAACATTCAGTACTTC.

This clone was counted between two and nine times. This rearrangement joins TRBV4-1 to TRBJ1-5, with 7 nucleotides matching TRBD1. After removal of 3 bases from V and 6 bases from J, the junction contained 5 bases not matched to a gene. CDR1 is MGHRA and CDR2 is YSYEKL in the germline V gene. This CDR3 contains 14 residues. The CDR3 sequence is CASSHTDRVQPQHF. In DNA, the CDR3 is TGCGCCAGCAGCCACACTGACAGGGTTCAGCCCCAGCATTTT.